What follows are 6 T cell receptor beta chains derived from one specimen sequenced in a study of shared clonotypes between healthy human individuals. The table came from immunoSEQ multiplex PCR; TCRdb's copy has only in-frame clones and leaves some out. In the table there are 800,000 or so clones, approximately 96% of which are singletons. CD45RO-negative cells were positively selected for CCR7, leaving out terminally differentiated effector memory CD45RA+ cells. Sequencing was performed on naive CD8+ T cells sorted from blood. The receptors come from a man aged 25 to 45 in good health.

The rearrangement joins TRBV23-1 to TRBJ1-5; TRBD1 matches at 8 bases. TRBV23-1 is an ORF, and what it does is uncertain. This CDR3 region has 20 residues. The J segment lost 5 bases and the V segment lost 2 bases, leaving 20 bases of the junction unmatched. CDR3 nucleotide sequence: TGCGCCAGCAGTCAAAGCCGTCGACAGGGGCCCTACAGGAACGATCAGCCCCAGCATTTT. This sequence encodes CASSQSRRQGPYRNDQPQHF.

This clone has just one count. V usage is TRBV7-9 and J usage is TRBJ2-2; D is unclear. With 2 bases removed from V and 5 bases from J, the gap between germline ends came to 12 bases. Per germline, CDR1 SEHNR and CDR2 FQNEAQ (reference sequence). The CDR3 consists of 15 residues. The CDR3 bases are TGTGCCAGCAGCTTAAACCCGGAAGGGACCGGGGAGCTGTTTTTT. Encoded protein: CASSLNPEGTGELFF. Complete variable domain (other parts from reference TRBV7-9 and TRBJ2-2): DTGVSQNPRHKITKRGQNVTFRCDPISEHNRLYWYRQTLGQGPEFLTYFQNEAQLEKSRLLSDRFSAERPKGSFSTLEIQRTEQGDSAMYLCASSLNPEGTGELFFGEGSRLTVL.

This chain connects TRBV9 to TRBJ2-7; possible D gene TRBD2, 5 bases. There are 15 residues in the CDR3. The V gene's germline CDR1 is SGDLS and CDR2 YYNGEE. V dropped 0 bases and J dropped 4 bases, with 14 bases sitting between them. The CDR3 DNA reads as TGTGCCAGCAGCGTAGTAGAGGGATCGTTGTACGAGCAGTACTTC. This codes for CASSVVEGSLYEQYF. Full variable domain (outside the CDR3, taken from reference TRBV9 and TRBJ2-7): DSGVTQTPKHLITATGQRVTLRCSPRSGDLSVYWYQQSLDQGLQFLIQYYNGEERAKGNILERFSAQQFPDLHSELNLSSLELGDSALYFCASSVVEGSLYEQYFGPGTRLTVT.

The rearrangement uses TRBV2 and TRBJ1-2; D is possibly TRBD1 (6 bases). Trimming left V 3 bases short and J 2 bases short, with 10 bases between. This CDR3 is built from 14 residues. Looked up from germline, CDR1 is SNHLY and CDR2 is FYNNEI. The DNA of the CDR3 is TGTGCCAGCAGTGACTGGGACATGAACTATGGCTACACCTTC. It encodes CASSDWDMNYGYTF.

The rearrangement uses TRBV19 and TRBJ1-4; D gene ambiguous. The V end was cut by 7 bases, the J end by 0 bases, with 9 bases between. The CDR3 is 14 residues long. Germline V gene data show CDR1 as LNHDA and CDR2 as SQIVND (reference sequence). DNA of the CDR3: TGTGCCAGTAATAGTGATGCAACTAATGAAAAACTGTTTTTT. Residues: CASNSDATNEKLFF.

V is TRBV12-5 and J is TRBJ2-7; possible D gene TRBD2, 6 bases. V was trimmed by 1 base and J by 3 bases, leaving 13 bases between them. This CDR3 is built from 15 residues. CDR1 and CDR2 (germline): LGHNT, FRNRAP. CDR3 DNA: TGTGCTAGTGGTTTGGACCCGGGAGCCGTCTACGAGCAGTACTTC. Protein product: CASGLDPGAVYEQYF.